This T cell receptor (beta chain) was recorded in a study of T cells in Graves' hyperthyroidism and ophthalmopathy. Study-level information: Pretreatment peripheral blood was obtained at initial diagnosis.

Concerning this clonotype itself: What it recognizes is unknown.

Study-wide findings and caveats: It was a median around 6 months before onset that the model predicted ophthalmopathy.

Pregnant or lactating patients were excluded, as were those with uncontrolled infection or other autoimmune disease. Clinical symptoms, serum thyroxine, TRAb, thyroid ultrasound and orbital computed tomography informed diagnoses. RNA transcripts yielded amplified TCR beta CDR3 regions. The TCR CDR3 was amplified in a first-round RT-PCR using the HTBI primer set. MiXCR, run by TCRdb on the multiplex PCR reads, gives a single entry per CDR3 protein. This sample has hundreds of thousands of distinct CDR3 sequences, with around 15% found just once. Sample: blood. The TCR sequence derives from a woman aged 18 to 35 with Graves' hyperthyroidism.

The CDR3 bases are TGTGCCAGCAGCGTCCTCGGGAGAAGTGTCAACTCCTACAATGAGCAGTTCTTC. Encoded protein: CASSVLGRSVNSYNEQFF. The chain recombines TRBV9 with TRBJ2-1, with D perhaps matching TRBD2 (6 bases). V was shortened by 2 bases and J by 0 bases, with 18 bases between the two germline ends. Germline CDR1 is SGDLS and CDR2 is YYNGEE. The CDR3 spans 18 residues.